The 5 T cell receptor beta chains listed next were all sequenced from one sample in a study of cytomegalovirus exposure and HLA in healthy donors. The data were produced by immunoSEQ multiplex PCR, yet TCRdb's version contains in-frame clones alone and is incomplete. Of 100,000 to 150,000 clones listed, 89% are singletons. The sample comprised PBMCs. The receptors derive from a woman in her late teens or twenties in good health and CMV-seronegative.

The chain combines TRBV9 with TRBJ2-1, with D tentatively TRBD2 (5 bases). The CDR3 contains 18 residues. CDR1 and CDR2 from the germline V gene are SGDLS and YYNGEE. V shed 5 bases and J shed 1 base, with 22 bases lying between them. The CDR3 region has the DNA TGTGCCAGCAGTCCCCGGAATAGCGAGTATTCATCCTACAATGAGCAGTTCTTC. Its protein is CASSPRNSEYSSYNEQFF.

The genes are TRBV19 and TRBJ2-3; D possibly corresponds to TRBD1 (5 bases). With 8 bases removed from V and 1 base from J, the gap between germline ends came to 13 bases. The CDR3 length is 14 residues. CDR1 is LNHDA and CDR2 is SQIVND in the germline V gene (reference sequence). CDR3 DNA: TGTGCCAGTGGGCTGGGGCTACGCACAGATACGCAGTATTTT. It encodes CASGLGLRTDTQYF.

The chain uses TRBV30 and TRBJ2-3; D is possibly TRBD2 (5 bases). Trimming shortened V by 2 bases and J by 2 bases, and 8 bases separated the two germline ends. The CDR3 extends over 13 amino acids. CDR1 GTSNPN and CDR2 SVGIG come from the germline V gene (reference sequence). CDR3: CAWSPDSTDTQYF. CDR3 sequence (DNA): TGTGCCTGGAGTCCGGACTCCACAGATACGCAGTATTTT.

J is TRBJ1-3 and V is TRBV19; D gene unclear. Germline CDR1 is LNHDA and CDR2 is SQIVND (reference sequence). The V gene lost 5 bases and the J gene lost 2 bases, with 10 bases spanning the gap. The length of the CDR3 is 14 residues. As DNA, the CDR3 is TGTGCCAGTAGTGTCACAGAAGCTGGAAACACCATATATTTT. As protein: CASSVTEAGNTIYF.

The genes are TRBV6-1 and TRBJ1-3; 8 bases are a match to TRBD1. This CDR3 has 14 residues. V gave up 9 bases and J gave up 5 bases; unmatched junction bases: 9. Germline V lookup: CDR1 MNHNS, CDR2 SASEGT. CDR3 region: CASQTRDRRNTIYF. The CDR3 DNA is TGTGCCAGTCAGACCCGGGACAGGAGAAACACCATATATTTT.